One and the same sample provided the 9 T cell receptor beta chains below, sequenced in a study of regulatory T cells in long-lasting Graves disease. For TCR beta, libraries came from iRepertoire HTBI primers and Arm-PCR of CDR3 regions. TCRdb ran MiXCR on the multiplex PCR reads and lists one entry per CDR3 protein. This table holds about 530,000 distinct CDR3 sequences, about 16% found once. The time point here: newly diagnosed GD, antithyroid drugs for less than 3 months. The TCR library was prepared using RNA isolated from PBMCs. This sample was shared with a second study, whose subject was T cells in Graves' hyperthyroidism and ophthalmopathy.

The sample consisted of peripheral blood mononuclear cells (PBMCs), taken at new diagnosis, from a patient treated with antithyroid drugs. The origin of the receptors is a woman aged 40-60 years with Graves disease.

The V call is TRBV9, the J call TRBJ2-1; 9 bases are a match to TRBD1. The trim removed 7 bases at V and 6 bases at J, leaving 14 bases unmatched. The CDR3 consists of 16 residues. Looked up from germline, CDR1 is SGDLS and CDR2 is YYNGEE. The CDR3 spells CASGALTGGNSNEQFF. For the CDR3, the DNA is TGTGCCAGCGGCGCCCTGACAGGGGGTAATAGCAATGAGCAGTTCTTC.

This clonotype was counted only a few times. One end of the junction fails to match germline, which may point to a read error. The gene calls are TRBV4-1 and TRBJ2-5; 12 bases are a match to TRBD2. CDR1 MGHRA and CDR2 YSYEKL come from the germline V gene. The CDR3 sequence is 17 residues long. CDR3 sequence (DNA): TGTGCCAGCAGCCAAGCCGGGCTAGCGGGGGGGCAGGAGACCCAGTGCTTC. Protein product: CASSQAGLAGGQETQCF.

This clonotype turned up a few times. CDR3 sequence reads: CASSEGQGSLFSEKLFF. The CDR3 coding sequence is TGTGCCAGCAGTGAGGGACAGGGATCTTTGTTTAGTGAAAAACTGTTTTTT. The rearrangement links TRBV25-1 to TRBJ1-4; 9 bases are a match to TRBD1. V dropped 3 bases and J dropped 7; count of bases not matched to a gene: 12. The CDR3 extends over 17 amino acids. Germline CDR1 reads MGHDK; CDR2 reads SYGVNS.

Only a few counts were recorded for this clonotype. This chain links TRBV5-1 with TRBJ1-1; 7 positions agree with TRBD1. The CDR3 consists of 16 residues. Trimming removed 5 bases from V and 1 base from J; junction bases left unmatched: 11. Germline CDR1 is SGHRS and CDR2 is YFSETQ. This CDR3 is CASRRTRGDTNTEAFF. The DNA for the CDR3 is TGCGCCAGCAGGCGGACCAGGGGGGACACGAACACTGAAGCTTTCTTT.

This clonotype has a handful of counts. V gene TRBV28 combines with J gene TRBJ2-2, with D possibly TRBD2 on 6 matching bases. The CDR3 consists of 16 residues. Between the trimmed V and J ends, which lost 3 bases and 3 bases, there was a span of 14 bases. Germline V gene lookup returns CDR1 MDHEN and CDR2 SYDVKM. The CDR3 DNA sequence: TGTGCCAGCAGTTTTCTCGGGAGTCAGGACACCGGGGAGCTGTTTTTT. Translation: CASSFLGSQDTGELFF.

This clonotype was counted at least ten times. This chain joins TRBV18 and TRBJ1-1; D not resolved. The CDR3 has 14 residues. Between the trimmed V and J ends, which lost 0 bases and 4 bases, there was a span of 9 bases. Germline CDR1 reads KGHSH; CDR2 reads LQKENI. CDR3 DNA: TGTGCCAGCTCACCACCTGGAGAGATCACTGAAGCTTTCTTT. Translated, it gives CASSPPGEITEAFF.

This clonotype has ten or more counts. The genes are TRBV15 and TRBJ1-2; 7 positions match TRBD1. V was clipped by 7 bases and J by 2 bases; unmatched bases: 7. CDR1 LNHNV and CDR2 YYDKDF come from the germline V gene (reference sequence). The CDR3 is 14 residues long. Written as DNA, the CDR3 is TGTGCCACCACCCCCGACAGGGCAAACTATGGCTACACCTTC. Translation: CATTPDRANYGYTF. The full variable domain, in which reference TRBV15 and TRBJ1-2 provide the parts outside the CDR3, is DAMVIQNPRYQVTQFGKPVTLSCSQTLNHNVMYWYQQKSSQAPKLLFHYYDKDFNNEADTPDNFQSRRPNTSFCFLDIRSPGLGDTAMYLCATTPDRANYGYTFGSGTRLTVV.

Ten or more counts support this clonotype. The J gene is TRBJ2-3, the V gene TRBV7-3; no clear D gene. Germline CDR1 and CDR2: SGHTA and FQGTGA. The V end lost 5 bases, the J end lost 1 base, and 22 bases lay between the germline ends. The CDR3 runs 18 residues. The chain's CDR3 is CASSPNALIGSGTDTQYF. CDR3 nucleotides: TGTGCCAGCAGCCCAAATGCGTTGATAGGCAGTGGCACAGATACGCAGTATTTT.

This clonotype was counted a few times. This chain joins TRBV5-1 and TRBJ2-5; D call uncertain. This CDR3 spans 16 amino acids. The V end lost 4 bases, the J end lost 5 bases, and 21 bases lay between the germline ends. The germline V gene has CDR1 SGHRS and CDR2 YFSETQ. CDR3: CASSQNGQPVRETQYF. In DNA form, the CDR3 reads TGCGCCAGCAGCCAAAATGGTCAGCCTGTCCGGGAGACCCAGTACTTC.